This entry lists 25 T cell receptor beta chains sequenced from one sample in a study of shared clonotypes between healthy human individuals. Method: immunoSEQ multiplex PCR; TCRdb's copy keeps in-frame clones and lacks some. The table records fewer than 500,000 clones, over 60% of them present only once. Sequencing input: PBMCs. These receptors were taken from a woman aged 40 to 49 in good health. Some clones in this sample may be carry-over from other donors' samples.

As DNA, the CDR3 is TGTGCCAGCAGCTTTGGTTGGGGCGAGAAAGAGACCCAGTACTTC. This gives the protein CASSFGWGEKETQYF. This rearrangement joins TRBV7-8 to TRBJ2-5; D is perhaps TRBD1 (5 bases). V was pared by 3 bases and J by 3 bases, with 14 bases between. This CDR3 spans 15 amino acids. Looked up from germline, CDR1 is SGHVS and CDR2 is FQNEAQ.

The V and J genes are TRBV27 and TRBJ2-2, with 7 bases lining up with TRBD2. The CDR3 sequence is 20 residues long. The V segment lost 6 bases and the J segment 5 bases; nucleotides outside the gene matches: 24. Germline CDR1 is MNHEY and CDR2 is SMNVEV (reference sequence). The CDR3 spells CASSRYPMYLAGEGTGELFF. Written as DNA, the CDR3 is TGTGCCAGCAGCCGGTACCCGATGTATTTGGCGGGAGAGGGAACCGGGGAGCTGTTTTTT.

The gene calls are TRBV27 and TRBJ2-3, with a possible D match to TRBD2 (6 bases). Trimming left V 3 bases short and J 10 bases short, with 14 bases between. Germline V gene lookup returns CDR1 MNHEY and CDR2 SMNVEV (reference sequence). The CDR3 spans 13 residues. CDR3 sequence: CASSLEGKRAQYF. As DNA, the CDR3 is TGTGCCAGCAGTTTGGAGGGGAAGAGGGCGCAGTATTTT.

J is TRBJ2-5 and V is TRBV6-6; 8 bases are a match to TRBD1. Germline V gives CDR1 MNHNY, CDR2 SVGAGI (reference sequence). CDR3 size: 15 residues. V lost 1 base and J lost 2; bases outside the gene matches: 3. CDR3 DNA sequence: TGTGCCAGCAGTTACTGGGACAGGAGACAAGAGACCCAGTACTTC. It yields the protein CASSYWDRRQETQYF.

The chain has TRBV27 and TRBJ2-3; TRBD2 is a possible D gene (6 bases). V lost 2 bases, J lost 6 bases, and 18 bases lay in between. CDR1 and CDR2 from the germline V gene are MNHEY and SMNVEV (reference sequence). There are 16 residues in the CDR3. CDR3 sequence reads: CASSLEGGTLTDTQYF. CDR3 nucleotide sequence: TGTGCCAGCAGTTTAGAGGGCGGGACTTTAACCGATACGCAGTATTTT.

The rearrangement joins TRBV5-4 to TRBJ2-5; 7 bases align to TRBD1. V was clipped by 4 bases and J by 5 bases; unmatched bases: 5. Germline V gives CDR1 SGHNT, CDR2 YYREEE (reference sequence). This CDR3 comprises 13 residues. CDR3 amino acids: CASSRGGMETQYF. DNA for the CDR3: TGTGCCAGCAGCAGAGGGGGCATGGAGACCCAGTACTTC.

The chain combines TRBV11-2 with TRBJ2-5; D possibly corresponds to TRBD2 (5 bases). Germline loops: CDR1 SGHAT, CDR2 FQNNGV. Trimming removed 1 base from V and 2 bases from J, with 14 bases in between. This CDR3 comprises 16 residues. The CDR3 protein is CASSLAEGTGQETQYF. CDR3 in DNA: TGTGCCAGCAGCTTAGCCGAGGGAACGGGGCAAGAGACCCAGTACTTC.

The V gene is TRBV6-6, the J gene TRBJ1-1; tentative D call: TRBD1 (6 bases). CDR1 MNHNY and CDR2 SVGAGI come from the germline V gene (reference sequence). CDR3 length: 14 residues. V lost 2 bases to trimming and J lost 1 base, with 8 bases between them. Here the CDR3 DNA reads TGTGCCAGCAGTTACGGACAGCGGAACACTGAAGCTTTCTTT. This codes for CASSYGQRNTEAFF.

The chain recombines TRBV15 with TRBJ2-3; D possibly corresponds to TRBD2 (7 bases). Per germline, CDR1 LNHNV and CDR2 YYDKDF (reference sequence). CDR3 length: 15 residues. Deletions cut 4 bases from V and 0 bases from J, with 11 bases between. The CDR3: CATSKGEGSTDTQYF. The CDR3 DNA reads TGTGCCACCAGCAAGGGGGAGGGAAGCACAGATACGCAGTATTTT.

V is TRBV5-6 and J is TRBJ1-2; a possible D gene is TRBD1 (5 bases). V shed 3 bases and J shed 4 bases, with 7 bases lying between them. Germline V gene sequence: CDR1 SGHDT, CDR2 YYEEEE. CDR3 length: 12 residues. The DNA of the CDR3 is TGTGCCAGCAGCTGGGGCCTCTATGGCTACACCTTC. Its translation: CASSWGLYGYTF.

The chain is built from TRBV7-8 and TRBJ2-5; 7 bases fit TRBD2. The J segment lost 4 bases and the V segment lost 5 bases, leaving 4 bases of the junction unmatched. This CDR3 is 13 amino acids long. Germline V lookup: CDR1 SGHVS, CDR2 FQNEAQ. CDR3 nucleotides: TGTGCCAGCAGCCGGGGGGTGGCAGAGACCCAGTACTTC. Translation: CASSRGVAETQYF.

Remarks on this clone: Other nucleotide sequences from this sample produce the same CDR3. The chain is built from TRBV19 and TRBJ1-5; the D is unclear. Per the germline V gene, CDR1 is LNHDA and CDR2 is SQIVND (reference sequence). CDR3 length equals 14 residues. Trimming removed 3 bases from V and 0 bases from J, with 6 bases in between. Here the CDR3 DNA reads TGTGCCAGTAGTATGCTGGGTAGCAATCAGCCCCAGCATTTT. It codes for CASSMLGSNQPQHF.

The CDR3 DNA reads as TGCGCCAGCAGCCAAGACCCGGGGGGCAATGAGCAGTTCTTC. Amino acids: CASSQDPGGNEQFF. The chain carries TRBV4-1 and TRBJ2-1; 7 bases align to TRBD2. Losses at the gene ends were 0 bases for V and 6 bases for J; bases not matched to a gene: 2. The CDR3 is made up of 14 amino acids. Germline CDR1 and CDR2: MGHRA and YSYEKL.

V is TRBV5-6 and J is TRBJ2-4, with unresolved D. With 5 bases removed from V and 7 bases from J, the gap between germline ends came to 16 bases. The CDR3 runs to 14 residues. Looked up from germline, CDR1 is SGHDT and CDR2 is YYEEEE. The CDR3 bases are TGTGCCAGCAGGCGGTCTAGGTTTTCGAACATTCAGTACTTC. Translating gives CASRRSRFSNIQYF. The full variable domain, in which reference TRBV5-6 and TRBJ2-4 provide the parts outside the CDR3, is DAGVTQSPTHLIKTRGQQVTLRCSPKSGHDTVSWYQQALGQGPQFIFQYYEEEERQRGNFPDRFSGHQFPNYSSELNVNALLLGDSALYLCASRRSRFSNIQYFGAGTRLSVL.

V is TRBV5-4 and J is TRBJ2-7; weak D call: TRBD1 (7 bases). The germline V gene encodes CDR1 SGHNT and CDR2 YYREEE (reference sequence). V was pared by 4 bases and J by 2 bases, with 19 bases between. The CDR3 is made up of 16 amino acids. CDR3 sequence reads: CASSQGGSGGAYEQYF. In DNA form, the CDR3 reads TGTGCCAGCAGCCAGGGGGGTAGCGGTGGGGCCTACGAGCAGTACTTC. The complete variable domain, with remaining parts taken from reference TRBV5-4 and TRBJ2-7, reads ETGVTQSPTHLIKTRGQQVTLRCSSQSGHNTVSWYQQALGQGPQFIFQYYREEENGRGNFPPRFSGLQFPNYSSELNVNALELDDSALYLCASSQGGSGGAYEQYFGPGTRLTVT.

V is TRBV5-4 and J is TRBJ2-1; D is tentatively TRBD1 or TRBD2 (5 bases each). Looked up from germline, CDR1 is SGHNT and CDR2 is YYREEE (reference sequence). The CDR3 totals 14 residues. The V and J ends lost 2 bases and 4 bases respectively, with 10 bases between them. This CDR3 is CASSFEGLYNEQFF. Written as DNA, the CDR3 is TGTGCCAGCAGCTTCGAGGGGTTGTACAATGAGCAGTTCTTC.

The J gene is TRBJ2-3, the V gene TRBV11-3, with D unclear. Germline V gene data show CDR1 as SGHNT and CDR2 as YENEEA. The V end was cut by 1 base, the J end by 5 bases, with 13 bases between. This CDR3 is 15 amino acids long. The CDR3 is CASSLGSTRGDTQYF. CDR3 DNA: TGTGCCAGCAGCTTAGGCTCGACCCGCGGAGATACGCAGTATTTT.

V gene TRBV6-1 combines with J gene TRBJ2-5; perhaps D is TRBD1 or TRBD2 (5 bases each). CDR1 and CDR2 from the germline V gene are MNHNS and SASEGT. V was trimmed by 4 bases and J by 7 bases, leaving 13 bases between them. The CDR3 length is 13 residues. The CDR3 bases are TGTGCCAGCAGTGCCGAGGGGTTCGGGACCCAGTACTTC. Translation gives CASSAEGFGTQYF.

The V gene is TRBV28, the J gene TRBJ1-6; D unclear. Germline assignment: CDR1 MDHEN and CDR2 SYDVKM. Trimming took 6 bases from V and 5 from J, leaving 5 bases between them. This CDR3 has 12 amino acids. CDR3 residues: CASRNDNSPLHF. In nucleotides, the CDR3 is TGTGCCAGCAGGAACGATAATTCACCCCTCCACTTT.

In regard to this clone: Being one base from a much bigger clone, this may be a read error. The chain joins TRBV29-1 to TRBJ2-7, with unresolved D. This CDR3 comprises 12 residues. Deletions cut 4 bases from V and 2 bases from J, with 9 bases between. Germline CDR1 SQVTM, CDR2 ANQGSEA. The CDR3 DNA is TGCAGCGTTGTAGGCAGCCCCTACGAGCAGTACTTC. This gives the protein CSVVGSPYEQYF.

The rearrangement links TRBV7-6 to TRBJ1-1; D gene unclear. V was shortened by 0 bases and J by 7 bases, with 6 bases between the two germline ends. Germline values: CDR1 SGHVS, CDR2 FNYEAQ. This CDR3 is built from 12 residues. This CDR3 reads CASSLAPFEAFF. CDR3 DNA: TGTGCCAGCAGCTTAGCCCCCTTTGAAGCTTTCTTT.

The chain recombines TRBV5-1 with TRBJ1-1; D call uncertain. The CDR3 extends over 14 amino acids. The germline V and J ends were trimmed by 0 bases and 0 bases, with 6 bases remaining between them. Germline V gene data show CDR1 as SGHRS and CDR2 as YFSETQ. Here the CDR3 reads CASSLEHLNTEAFF. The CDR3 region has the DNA TGCGCCAGCAGCTTGGAACACTTGAACACTGAAGCTTTCTTT.

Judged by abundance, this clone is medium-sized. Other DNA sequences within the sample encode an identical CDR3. CDR3 protein: CASSPTRWTEQYF. The DNA for the CDR3 is TGTGCCAGCAGCCCGACCCGTTGGACCGAGCAGTACTTC. V is TRBV5-8 and J is TRBJ2-7, with no clear D. The CDR3 consists of 13 residues. V was trimmed by 4 bases and J by 6 bases, leaving 14 bases between them. Germline assignment: CDR1 SGHTS and CDR2 YDEGEE.

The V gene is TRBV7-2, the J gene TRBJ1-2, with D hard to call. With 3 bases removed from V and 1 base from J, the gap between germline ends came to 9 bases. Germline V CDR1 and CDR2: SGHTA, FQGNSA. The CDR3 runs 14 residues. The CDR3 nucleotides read TGTGCCAGCAGCTTCCTGCCGGGTAACTATGGCTACACCTTC. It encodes CASSFLPGNYGYTF.

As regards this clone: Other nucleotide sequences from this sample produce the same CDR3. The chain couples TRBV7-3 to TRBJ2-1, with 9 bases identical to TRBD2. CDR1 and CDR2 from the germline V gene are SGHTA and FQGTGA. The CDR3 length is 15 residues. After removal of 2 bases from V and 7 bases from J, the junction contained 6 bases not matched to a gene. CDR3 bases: TGTGCCAGCAGCTTAGGAGCGGGAGGAGGTAATGAGCAGTTCTTC. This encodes CASSLGAGGGNEQFF. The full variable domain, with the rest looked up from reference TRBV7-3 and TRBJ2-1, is GAGVSQTPSNKVTEKGKYVELRCDPISGHTALYWYRQSLGQGPEFLIYFQGTGAADDSGLPNDRFFAVRPEGSVSTLKIQRTERGDSAVYLCASSLGAGGGNEQFFGPGTRLTVL.